The source of this TCR beta chain is a study of T cells in Graves' hyperthyroidism and ophthalmopathy. Study findings and constraints: The model identified upcoming ophthalmopathy a median 6.5 months ahead of onset. The majority of expanded thyroid clonotypes above 0.001 also appeared in blood.

The CDR3 loop spans 13 amino acids. Per germline, CDR1 DFQATT and CDR2 SNEGSKA (reference sequence). V lost 5 bases, J lost 7 bases, and 17 bases lay in between. In its sample, this clonotype was seen a few times. The antigen remains undetermined. Exclusion followed for patients with uncontrolled infection, other autoimmune disease, pregnancy or lactation. Amplification of TCR beta CDR3 regions was performed using RNA transcripts as template. The TCR CDR3 first-round RT-PCR relied on the HTBI primer set. TCRdb re-called the multiplex PCR reads with MiXCR, one entry per CDR3 protein. The sample carries around 200,000 distinct CDR3 sequences, over 15% recorded once.

Sequencing was performed on blood. The TCR comes from a woman between 45 and 65 years old with Graves' hyperthyroidism. The gene calls are TRBV20-1 and TRBJ2-5; tentatively, D is TRBD1 or TRBD2 (6 bases each). The CDR3 is CSADEGGEGTQYF. CDR3 nucleotide sequence: TGCAGTGCTGATGAGGGGGGCGAGGGGACCCAGTACTTC.